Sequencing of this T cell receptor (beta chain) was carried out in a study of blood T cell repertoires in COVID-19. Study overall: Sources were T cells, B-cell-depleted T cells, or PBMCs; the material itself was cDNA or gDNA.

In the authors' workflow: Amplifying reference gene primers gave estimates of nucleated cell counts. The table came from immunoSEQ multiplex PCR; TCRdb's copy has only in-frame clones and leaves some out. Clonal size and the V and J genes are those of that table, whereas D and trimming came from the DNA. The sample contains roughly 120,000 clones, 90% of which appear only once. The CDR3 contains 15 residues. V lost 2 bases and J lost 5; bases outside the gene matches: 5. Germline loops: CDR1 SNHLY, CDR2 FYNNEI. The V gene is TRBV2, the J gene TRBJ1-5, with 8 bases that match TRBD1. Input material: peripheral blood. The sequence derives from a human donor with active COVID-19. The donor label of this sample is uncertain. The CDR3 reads CASSEHRGNYQPQHF. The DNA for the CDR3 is TGTGCCAGCAGTGAACACAGGGGGAACTATCAGCCCCAGCATTTT.